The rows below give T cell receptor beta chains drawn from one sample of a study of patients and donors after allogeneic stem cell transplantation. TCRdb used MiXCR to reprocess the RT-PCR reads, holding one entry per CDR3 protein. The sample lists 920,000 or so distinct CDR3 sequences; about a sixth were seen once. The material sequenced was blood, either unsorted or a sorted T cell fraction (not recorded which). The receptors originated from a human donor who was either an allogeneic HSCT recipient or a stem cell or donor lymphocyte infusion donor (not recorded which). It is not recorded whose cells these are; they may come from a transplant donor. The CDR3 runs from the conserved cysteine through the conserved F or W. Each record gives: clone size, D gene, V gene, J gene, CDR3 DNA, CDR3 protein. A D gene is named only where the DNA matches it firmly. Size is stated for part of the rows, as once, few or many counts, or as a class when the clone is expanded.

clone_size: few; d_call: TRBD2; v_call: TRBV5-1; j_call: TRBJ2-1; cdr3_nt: TGCGCCAGCAGCTTGGCGGGCGGGAGGGCCTCAAATGAGCAGTTCTTC; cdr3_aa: CASSLAGGRASNEQFF
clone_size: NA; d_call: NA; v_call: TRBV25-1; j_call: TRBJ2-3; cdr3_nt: TGTGCCAGCAGTGGTTATCAAGGTGATACGCAGTATTTT; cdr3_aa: CASSGYQGDTQYF
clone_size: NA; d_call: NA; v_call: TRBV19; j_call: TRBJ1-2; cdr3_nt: TGTGCCAGTAACTGGAACGGTCAAACTAACTATGGCTACACCTTC; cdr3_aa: CASNWNGQTNYGYTF
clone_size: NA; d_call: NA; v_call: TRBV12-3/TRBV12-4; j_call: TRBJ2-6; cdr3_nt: TGTGCCAGCAGTTTTTATAAGGGGGCTGGGGCCAACGTCCTGACTTTC; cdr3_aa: CASSFYKGAGANVLTF
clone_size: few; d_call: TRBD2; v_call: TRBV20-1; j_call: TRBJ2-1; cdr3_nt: TGCAGCACTGGGACTAGCGGGAGTAGGAATGAGCAGTTCTTC; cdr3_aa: CSTGTSGSRNEQFF
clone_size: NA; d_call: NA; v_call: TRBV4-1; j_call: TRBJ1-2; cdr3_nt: TGCGCCAGCAGCCAAGATCCCCCTAACTATGGCTACACCTTC; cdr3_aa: CASSQDPPNYGYTF
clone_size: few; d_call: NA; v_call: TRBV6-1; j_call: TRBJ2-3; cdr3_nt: TGTGCCAGCAACTATTGGGGCGGTTCTAGCACAGATACGCAGTATTTT; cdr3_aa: CASNYWGGSSTDTQYF
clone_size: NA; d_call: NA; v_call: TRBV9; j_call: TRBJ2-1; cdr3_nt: TGTGCCAGCAGCGTAGCGCCGAATGAGCAGTTCTTC; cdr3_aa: CASSVAPNEQFF
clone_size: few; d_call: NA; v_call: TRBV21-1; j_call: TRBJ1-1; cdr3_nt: TGTGCCAGCAGCAAATATCGCGGACAGGGGGATGAAGCTTTCTTT; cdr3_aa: CASSKYRGQGDEAFF
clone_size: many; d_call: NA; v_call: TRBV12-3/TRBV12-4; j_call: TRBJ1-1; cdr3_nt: TGTGCCAGCAGCCTACCAAGGGGGGTTGAAGCTTTCTTT; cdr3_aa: CASSLPRGVEAFF
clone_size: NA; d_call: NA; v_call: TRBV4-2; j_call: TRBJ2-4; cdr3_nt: TGTGCCAGCAGCCAAGTTAGTCGTGTCCTAGCCAAAAACATTCAGTACTTC; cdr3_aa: CASSQVSRVLAKNIQYF
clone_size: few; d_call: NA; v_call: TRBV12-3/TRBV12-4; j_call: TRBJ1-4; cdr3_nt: TGTGCCAGCAGTTCAACAGGCCTACCAAATGAAAAACTGTTTTTT; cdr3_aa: CASSSTGLPNEKLFF
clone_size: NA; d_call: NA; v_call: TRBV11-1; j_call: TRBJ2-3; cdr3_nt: TGTGCCAGCAGCTTAGAGGGAGCGGGTGATGCAGATACGCAGTATTTT; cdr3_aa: CASSLEGAGDADTQYF
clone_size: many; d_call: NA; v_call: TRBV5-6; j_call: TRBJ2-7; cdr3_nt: TGTGCCAGCACCCTTGACGCATCTCGGGGCGAGCAGTACTTC; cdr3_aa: CASTLDASRGEQYF
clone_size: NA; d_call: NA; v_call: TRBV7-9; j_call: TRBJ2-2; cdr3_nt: TGTGCCAGCAGCTCGACTACAGGGTTGGGTCCCGGGGAGCTGTTTTTT; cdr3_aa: CASSSTTGLGPGELFF
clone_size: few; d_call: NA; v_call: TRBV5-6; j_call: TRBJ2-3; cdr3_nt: TGTGCCAGCAGCTTGGAATTGGATCGTGGGGGGTTCACAGATACGCAGTATTTT; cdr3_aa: CASSLELDRGGFTDTQYF
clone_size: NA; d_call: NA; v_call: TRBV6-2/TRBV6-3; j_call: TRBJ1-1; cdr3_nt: TGTGCCAGCAGTCCCTATGGAGAAGAAAACACTGAAGCTTTCTTT; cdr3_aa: CASSPYGEENTEAFF
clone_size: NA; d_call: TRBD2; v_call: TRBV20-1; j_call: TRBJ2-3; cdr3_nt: TGCAGTGCTAAGACTAGCGGGATTCCAGATACGCAGTATTTT; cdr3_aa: CSAKTSGIPDTQYF
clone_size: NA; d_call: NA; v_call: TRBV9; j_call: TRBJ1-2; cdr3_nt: TGTGCCAGCAGCTCCCGTTCGGGGAACTATGGCTACACCTTC; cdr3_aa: CASSSRSGNYGYTF
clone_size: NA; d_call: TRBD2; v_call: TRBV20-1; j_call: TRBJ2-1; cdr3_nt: TGCAGTGCTAGAGATGCCGAGCGGGGGAACAATGAGCAGTTCTTC; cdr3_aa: CSARDAERGNNEQFF
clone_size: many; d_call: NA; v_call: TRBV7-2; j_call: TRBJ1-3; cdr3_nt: TGTGCCAGCAGCCAAGAACAGGGAAACACCATATATTTT; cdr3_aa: CASSQEQGNTIYF
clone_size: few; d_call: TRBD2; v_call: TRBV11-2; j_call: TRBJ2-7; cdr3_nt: TGTGCCAGCAGCCCAGGACTAGCGGTAGAGCAGTACTTC; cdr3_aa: CASSPGLAVEQYF
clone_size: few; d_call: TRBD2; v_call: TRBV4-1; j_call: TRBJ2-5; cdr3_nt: TGCGCCAGCAGCCTGATCCGGGACTACGAAGAGACCCAGTACTTC; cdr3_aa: CASSLIRDYEETQYF
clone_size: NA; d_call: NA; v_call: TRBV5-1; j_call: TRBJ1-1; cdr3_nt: TGCGCCAGCAGCTCATACAGGGCCCTGGGAACCGCTGAAGCTTTCTTT; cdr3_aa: CASSSYRALGTAEAFF
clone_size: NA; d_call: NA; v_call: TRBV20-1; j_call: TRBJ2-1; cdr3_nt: TGCAGTGCGAGACAACTAGCAGACTACTACAATGAGCAGTTCTTC; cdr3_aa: CSARQLADYYNEQFF
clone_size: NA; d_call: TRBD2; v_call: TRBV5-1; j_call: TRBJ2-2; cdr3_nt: TGCGCCAGCAGAGAGCGGGGAGGCACCGGGGAGCTGTTTTTT; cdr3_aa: CASRERGGTGELFF
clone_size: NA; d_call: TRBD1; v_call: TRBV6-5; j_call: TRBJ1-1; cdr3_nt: TGTGCCAGCAAGGACAGGGGTGAAGCTTTCTTT; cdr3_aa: CASKDRGEAFF
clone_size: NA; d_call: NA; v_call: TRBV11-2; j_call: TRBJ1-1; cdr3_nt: TGTGCCAGCAGCTTAGAACAATTCACTGAAGCTTTCTTT; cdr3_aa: CASSLEQFTEAFF
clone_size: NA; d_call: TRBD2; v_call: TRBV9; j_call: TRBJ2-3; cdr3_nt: TGTGCCAGCAGCGGGATAGCGGGGGCAGATACGCAGTATTTT; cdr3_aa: CASSGIAGADTQYF
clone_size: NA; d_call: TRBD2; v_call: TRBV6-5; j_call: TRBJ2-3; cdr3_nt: TGTGCCAGCAGTTTTAGCGGGGGGGCGCCAGATACGCAGTATTTT; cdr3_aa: CASSFSGGAPDTQYF
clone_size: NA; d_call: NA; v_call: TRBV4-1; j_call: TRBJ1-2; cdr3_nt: TGCGCCAGCAGCCAAGATTTTCCGGAAAACTATGGCTACACCTTC; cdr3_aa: CASSQDFPENYGYTF
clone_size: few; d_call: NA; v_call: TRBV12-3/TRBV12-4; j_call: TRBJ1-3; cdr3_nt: TGTGCCAGCAGGCTCGGAGGGAGTGGAAACACCATATATTTT; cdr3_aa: CASRLGGSGNTIYF
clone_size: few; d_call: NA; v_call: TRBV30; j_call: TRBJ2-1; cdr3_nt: TGTGCCTGGCATAAGAAACGGGCGTGGACCTACAATGAGCAGTTCTTC; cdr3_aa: CAWHKKRAWTYNEQFF
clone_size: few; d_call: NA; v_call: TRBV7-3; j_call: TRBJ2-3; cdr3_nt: TGTGCCAGCAGGGGGCCCGGAATCACAGATACGCAGTATTTT; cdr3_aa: CASRGPGITDTQYF
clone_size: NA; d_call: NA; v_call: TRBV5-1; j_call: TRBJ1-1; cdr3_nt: TGCGCCAGCAGCTGGGAGCCAGGAGACATGAACACTGAAGCTTTCTTT; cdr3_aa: CASSWEPGDMNTEAFF
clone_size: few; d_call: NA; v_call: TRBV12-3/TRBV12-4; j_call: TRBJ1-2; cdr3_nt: TGTGCCAGCACCCCCGGGAAAGGAGTTGGCTACACCTTC; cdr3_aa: CASTPGKGVGYTF
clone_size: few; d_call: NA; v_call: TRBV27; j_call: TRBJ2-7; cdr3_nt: TGTGCCAGCAGACTGACAGGCAACTACGAGCAGTACTTC; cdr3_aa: CASRLTGNYEQYF
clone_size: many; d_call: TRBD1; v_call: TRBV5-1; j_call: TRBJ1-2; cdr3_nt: TGCGCCAGCAGCCTGGGACAGGATGGCTACACCTTC; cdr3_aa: CASSLGQDGYTF
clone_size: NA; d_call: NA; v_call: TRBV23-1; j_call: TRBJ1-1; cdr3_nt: TGCGCCAGCAGTCGACGGCACACTGAAGCTTTCTTT; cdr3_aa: CASSRRHTEAFF
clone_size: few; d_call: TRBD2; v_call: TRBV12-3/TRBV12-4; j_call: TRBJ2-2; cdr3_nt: TGTGCCAGCAGTGTCAGGACTAGCGGGAGCGGTTACACCGGGGAGCTGTTTTTT; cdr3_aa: CASSVRTSGSGYTGELFF
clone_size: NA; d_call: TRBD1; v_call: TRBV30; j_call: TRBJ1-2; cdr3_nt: TGTGCCTGGAGTACCGGGACAGGCACCAACTATGGCTACACCTTC; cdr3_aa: CAWSTGTGTNYGYTF
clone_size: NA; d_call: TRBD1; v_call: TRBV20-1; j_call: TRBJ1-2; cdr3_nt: TGCAGTGCCGGGACAGGGTTTAACTATGGCTACACCTTC; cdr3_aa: CSAGTGFNYGYTF
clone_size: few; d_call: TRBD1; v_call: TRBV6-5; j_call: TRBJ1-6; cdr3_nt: TGTGCCAGCAGTTATTGGAGGGACAGGGGTTATTCACCCCTCCACTTT; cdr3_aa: CASSYWRDRGYSPLHF
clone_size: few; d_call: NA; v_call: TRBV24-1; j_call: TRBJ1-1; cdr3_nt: TGTGCCACCATTGGGGGAATGAACACTGAAGCTTTCTTT; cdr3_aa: CATIGGMNTEAFF
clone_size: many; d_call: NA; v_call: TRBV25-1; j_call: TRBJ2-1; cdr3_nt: TGTGCCAGCAGTGCCAACCGGTATGAGCAGTTCTTC; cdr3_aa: CASSANRYEQFF
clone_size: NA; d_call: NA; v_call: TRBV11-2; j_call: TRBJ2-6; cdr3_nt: TGTGCCAGCAGCTTAGATCTGGAACAACCCAGCTCTGGGGCCAACGTCCTGACTTTC; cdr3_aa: CASSLDLEQPSSGANVLTF